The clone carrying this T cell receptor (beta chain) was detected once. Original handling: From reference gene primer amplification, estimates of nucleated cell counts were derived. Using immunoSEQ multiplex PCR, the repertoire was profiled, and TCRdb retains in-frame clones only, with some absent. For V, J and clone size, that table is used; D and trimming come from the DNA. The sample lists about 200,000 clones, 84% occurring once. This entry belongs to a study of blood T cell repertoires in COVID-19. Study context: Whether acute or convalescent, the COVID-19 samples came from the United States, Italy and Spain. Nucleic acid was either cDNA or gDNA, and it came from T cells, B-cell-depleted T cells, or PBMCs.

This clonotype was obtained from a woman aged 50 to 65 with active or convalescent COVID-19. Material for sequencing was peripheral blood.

The CDR3 loop is CAIDRVYNEQFF. CDR3 in DNA: TGTGCCATCGACAGGGTTTATAATGAGCAGTTCTTC. This chain uses TRBV6-5 with TRBJ2-1, with 7 bases matching TRBD1. The V and J ends lost 10 bases and 7 bases, in that order; junction bases with no gene match: 7. Germline CDR1 reads MNHEY; CDR2 reads SVGAGI. CDR3 length: 12 amino acids.